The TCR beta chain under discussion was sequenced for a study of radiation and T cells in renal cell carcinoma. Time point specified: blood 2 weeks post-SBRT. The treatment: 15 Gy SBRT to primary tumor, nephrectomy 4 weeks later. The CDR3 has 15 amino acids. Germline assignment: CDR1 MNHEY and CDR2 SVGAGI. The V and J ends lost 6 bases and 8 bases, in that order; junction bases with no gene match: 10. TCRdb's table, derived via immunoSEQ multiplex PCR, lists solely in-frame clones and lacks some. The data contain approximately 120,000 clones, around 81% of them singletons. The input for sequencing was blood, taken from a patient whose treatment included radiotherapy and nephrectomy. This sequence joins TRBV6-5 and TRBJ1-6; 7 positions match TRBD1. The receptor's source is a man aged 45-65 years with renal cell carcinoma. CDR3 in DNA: TGTGCCAGCAGACAACAGGGGTATGGTCATTCACCCCTCCACTTT. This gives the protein CASRQQGYGHSPLHF.